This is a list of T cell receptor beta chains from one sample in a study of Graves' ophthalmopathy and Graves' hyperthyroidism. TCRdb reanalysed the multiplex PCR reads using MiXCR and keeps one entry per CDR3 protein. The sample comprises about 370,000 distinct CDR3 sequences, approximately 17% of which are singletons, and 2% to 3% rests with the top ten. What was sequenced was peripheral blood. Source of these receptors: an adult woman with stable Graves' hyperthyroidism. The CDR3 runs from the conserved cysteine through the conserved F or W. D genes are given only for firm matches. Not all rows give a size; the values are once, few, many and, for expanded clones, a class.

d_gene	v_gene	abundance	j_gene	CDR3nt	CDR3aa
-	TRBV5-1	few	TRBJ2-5	TGCGCCAGCAGCTTCCAGGGGATCGAAGAGACCCAGTACTTC	CASSFQGIEETQYF
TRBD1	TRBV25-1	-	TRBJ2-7	TGTGCCAGCAGTCCTCTAACTTCCGGGACAGGGTTGTACTCGAGAGCCGGGCAGTACTTC	CASSPLTSGTGLYSRAGQYF
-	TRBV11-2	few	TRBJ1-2	TGTGCCAGCCGTTTCGGGGGGAACTATGGCTACACCTTC	CASRFGGNYGYTF
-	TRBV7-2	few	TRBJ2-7	TGTGCCAGCAGCTTAAGACTATCTGACACCTACGAGCAGTACTTC	CASSLRLSDTYEQYF
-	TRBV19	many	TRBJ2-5	TGTGCCAGTAGTATAGGGACTGGCTATGGGGAGACCCAGTACTTC	CASSIGTGYGETQYF
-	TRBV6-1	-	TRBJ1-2	TGTGCCAGCAGAGGACAGACGATTAACTATGGCTACACCTTC	CASRGQTINYGYTF
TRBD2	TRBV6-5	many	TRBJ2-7	TGTGCCAGCAGTTATACTAGCGGGAGTAGTTACGAGCAGTACTTC	CASSYTSGSSYEQYF
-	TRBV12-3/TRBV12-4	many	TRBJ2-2	TGTGCCACCCAGGACACAAACACCGGGGAGCTGTTTTTT	CATQDTNTGELFF
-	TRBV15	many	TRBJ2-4	TGTGCCACCAGCAGAGAGCACCCGCTAAACGACTTAGCCAAAAACATTCAGTACTTC	CATSREHPLNDLAKNIQYF
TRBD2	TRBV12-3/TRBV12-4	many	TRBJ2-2	TGTGCCAGCAGGGAAGCGGGAGTGAGCACCGGGGAGCTGTTTTTT	CASREAGVSTGELFF
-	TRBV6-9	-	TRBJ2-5	TGTGCCAGCAGTTCGGACCTCTGGGGGACCCAGTACTTC	CASSSDLWGTQYF
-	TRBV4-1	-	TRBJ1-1	TGCGCCAGCAGCCAAGTCCCAGGGGACATGAACACTGAAGCTTTCTTT	CASSQVPGDMNTEAFF
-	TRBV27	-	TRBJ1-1	TGTGCCAGCCAACCGGGACGGAAAATCACTGAAGCTTTCTTT	CASQPGRKITEAFF
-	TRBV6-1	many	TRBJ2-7	TGTGCCAGCAGTGACACTCGGGACGAGCAGTACTTC	CASSDTRDEQYF
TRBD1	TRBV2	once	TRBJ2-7	TGTGCCAGCAGGATTGGGACGGGACAGTCCTACGAGCAGTACTTC	CASRIGTGQSYEQYF
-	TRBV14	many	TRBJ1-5	TGTGCCAAAAAACGAAATCAGCCCCAGCATTTT	CAKKRNQPQHF
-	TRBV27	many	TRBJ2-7	TGTGCCAGCAGTTTCGGAGGGCCGTACGGGCAGTACTTC	CASSFGGPYGQYF
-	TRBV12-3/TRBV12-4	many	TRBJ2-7	TGTGCCAGCAGTCTCTTACAGGGCGGCGAGCAGTACTTC	CASSLLQGGEQYF
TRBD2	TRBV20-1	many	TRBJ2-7	TGCAGTGCTACGGATCTAGCGGTTTCCTACGAGCAGTACTTC	CSATDLAVSYEQYF
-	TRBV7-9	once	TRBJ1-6	TGTGCCAGCAGCCCCGGGACGCTCTCGACACCCCTCCACTTT	CASSPGTLSTPLHF
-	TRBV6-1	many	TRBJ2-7	TGTGCCAGCAGCCGCGCCGTAGAAGGACAGACCTACGAGCAGTACTTC	CASSRAVEGQTYEQYF
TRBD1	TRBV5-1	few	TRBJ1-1	TGCGCCAGCATAACGGGACAGGGCTGGGTAACTGAAGCTTTCTTT	CASITGQGWVTEAFF
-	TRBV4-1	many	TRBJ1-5	TGCGCCAGCAGCCAACAATCAGGGGCGGGTCAGCCCCAGCATTTT	CASSQQSGAGQPQHF
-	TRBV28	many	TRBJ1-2	TGTGCCAGCAGTTTAACGCAGGGCAGCTATGGCTACACCTTC	CASSLTQGSYGYTF
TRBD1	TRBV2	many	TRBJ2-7	TGTGCCAGCAGTGGGGGACAGCTGGGGCAGTACTTC	CASSGGQLGQYF
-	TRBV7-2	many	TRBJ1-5	TGTGCCAGCAGCTTGAATCCAGGCCAGCCCCAGCATTTT	CASSLNPGQPQHF
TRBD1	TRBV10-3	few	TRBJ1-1	TGTGCCATCAACCAGGGGGCAGGGACTGAAGCTTTCTTT	CAINQGAGTEAFF
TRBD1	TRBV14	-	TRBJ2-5	TGTGCCAGCAGCCAAGGTCACAGGGGGCCCAAAGAGACCCAGTACTTC	CASSQGHRGPKETQYF
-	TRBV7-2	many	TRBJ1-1	TGTGCCAGCAGCTCCTTGGGGGGGGACACTGAAGCTTTCTTT	CASSSLGGDTEAFF
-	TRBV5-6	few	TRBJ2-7	TGTGCCAGCAGCCGGGACGTAACCTACGAGCAGTACTTC	CASSRDVTYEQYF
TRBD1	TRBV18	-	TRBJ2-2	TGTGCCAGCCCACGAACCGGGACAGGGAACACCGGGGAGCTGTTTTTT	CASPRTGTGNTGELFF
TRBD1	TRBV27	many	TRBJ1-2	TGTGCCAGCAGTTTTGGGACAGGGTATGGCTACACCTTC	CASSFGTGYGYTF
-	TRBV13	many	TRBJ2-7	TGTGCCAGCAGCTTATTCGGCAAAGCCTCCTACGAGCAGTACTTC	CASSLFGKASYEQYF
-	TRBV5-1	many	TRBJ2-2	TGCGCCAGCAGCTTGGATGAATATGGGACCGGGGAGCTGTTTTTT	CASSLDEYGTGELFF
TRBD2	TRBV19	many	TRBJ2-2	TGTGCCAGTAGTACCGAGCGGGAGCGTTCCGGGGAGCTGTTTTTT	CASSTERERSGELFF
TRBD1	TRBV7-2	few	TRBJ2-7	TGTGCCGGCAGCTTAGAAGGGGGCCCCTACGAGCAGTACTTC	CAGSLEGGPYEQYF
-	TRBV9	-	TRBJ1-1	TGTGCCAGCAGCGCCTCAGGGGTTACTGAAGCTTTCTTT	CASSASGVTEAFF
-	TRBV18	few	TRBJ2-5	TGTGCCAGCTCACCCTACACCGACACGTACCAAGAGACCCAGTACTTC	CASSPYTDTYQETQYF
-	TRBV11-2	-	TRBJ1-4	TGTGCCAGCAGCTTAGGCGAACCGACAACTGAAAAACTGTTTTTT	CASSLGEPTTEKLFF
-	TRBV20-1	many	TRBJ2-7	TGCAGTGCTGCAGGTGGGGACTCAACCTACGAGCAGTACTTC	CSAAGGDSTYEQYF
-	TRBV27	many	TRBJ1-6	TGTGCCAGCAGTTTCCGGGGGGCAGATAATTCACCCCTCCACTTT	CASSFRGADNSPLHF
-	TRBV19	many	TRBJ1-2	TGTGCCAGTAGTATAGGTCGTCAAAACTATGGCTACACCTTC	CASSIGRQNYGYTF
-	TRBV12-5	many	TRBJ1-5	TGTGCTAGTGGTTTTTTGGGTTGGCAGCCCCAGCATTTT	CASGFLGWQPQHF
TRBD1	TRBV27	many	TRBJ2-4	TGTGCCAGCAGTGGAAGGGACAGGGGCTTAGCCAAAAACATTCAGTACTTC	CASSGRDRGLAKNIQYF